This is a list of T cell receptor beta chains from one sample in a study of shared clonotypes between healthy human individuals. Method: immunoSEQ multiplex PCR; TCRdb's copy keeps in-frame clones and lacks some. The sample holds roughly 2,300,000 clones; roughly 90% are singletons and the top ten take 0.37%. Sequenced input: naive CD4+ T cells from PBMCs. These receptors were taken from a man aged 18 to 30 in good health. Some clones in this sample may be carry-over from other donors' samples. Both conserved end residues are part of each CDR3. The D gene is left open where the match is weak. Clone size, where shown, is once, few, many, or a class for clones that have expanded.

d_call,clone_size,cdr3_length,j_call,v_call,cdr3_nt,cdr3_aa
.,.,14,TRBJ2-2,TRBV6-1,TGTGCCAGCAGGGACAGATTAGACACCGGGGAGCTGTTTTTT,CASRDRLDTGELFF
TRBD2,.,16,TRBJ2-3,TRBV7-9,TGTGCCAGCAGTCCCGGGACTAGCGGTTTGTCAGATACGCAGTATTTT,CASSPGTSGLSDTQYF
TRBD1,.,13,TRBJ1-1,TRBV29-1,TGCAGCGTGCCGACAGGGAGGAACACTGAAGCTTTCTTT,CSVPTGRNTEAFF
TRBD2,.,16,TRBJ2-7,TRBV6-5,TGTGCCAGCAGTTACTCGGGACTAGCGGAGCACTACGAGCAGTACTTC,CASSYSGLAEHYEQYF
.,.,15,TRBJ2-1,TRBV5-1,TGCGCCAGCAGCCGAGGTAGGGCCCGAGGCGATGAGCAGTTCTTC,CASSRGRARGDEQFF
TRBD1,.,14,TRBJ1-2,TRBV28,TGTGCCAGCAGTTTGAGACAGGGGAAGGATGGCTACACCTTC,CASSLRQGKDGYTF
.,.,14,TRBJ2-7,TRBV6-1,TGTGCCAGCACTTCGGACGGAAGCTCCTACGAGCAGTACTTC,CASTSDGSSYEQYF
.,.,11,TRBJ1-1,TRBV30,TGTGCCTGGAGGGGGTACACTGAAGCTTTCTTT,CAWRGYTEAFF
.,.,15,TRBJ2-7,TRBV11-2,TGTGCCAGCAGCAGCAATGCGGGACATTCCTACGAGCAGTACTTC,CASSSNAGHSYEQYF
.,.,14,TRBJ2-1,TRBV7-3,TGTGCCAGCAGCTTAGGAATAAGCTACAATGAGCAGTTCTTC,CASSLGISYNEQFF
TRBD1,.,14,TRBJ2-7,TRBV28,TGTGCCAGCAGGTCTGCTGCAGGGGGATACGAGCAGTACTTC,CASRSAAGGYEQYF
.,few,14,TRBJ2-2,TRBV2,TGTGCCAGCAGTGAGACCCGGAACACCGGGGAGCTGTTTTTT,CASSETRNTGELFF
.,.,13,TRBJ1-1,TRBV6-5,TGTGCCAGCAGCACCAACCCGGACACTGAAGCTTTCTTT,CASSTNPDTEAFF
TRBD1,.,16,TRBJ1-1,TRBV5-4,TGTGCCAGCAGCCCGAGGGGCACAGGGGTTTTAACTGAAGCTTTCTTT,CASSPRGTGVLTEAFF
.,.,16,TRBJ1-1,TRBV5-1,TGCGCCAGCAGCTTGGGATTGGGGGCGGTGGACACTGAAGCTTTCTTT,CASSLGLGAVDTEAFF
.,.,12,TRBJ2-3,TRBV6-1,TGTGCCAGCAGTGATTCCACAGATACGCAGTATTTT,CASSDSTDTQYF
.,.,13,TRBJ2-1,TRBV11-3,TGTGCCAGCAGCTTAGGATTCTCCTATGAGCAGTTCTTC,CASSLGFSYEQFF
.,.,17,TRBJ2-5,TRBV11-2,TGTGCCAGCAGCCAGGGCCGAGGGACGGGTGGCGGAGAGACCCAGTACTTC,CASSQGRGTGGGETQYF
.,.,14,TRBJ2-7,TRBV28,TGTGCCAGCAGTTTAACCAGGGCGAACTACGAGCAGTACTTC,CASSLTRANYEQYF
.,.,13,TRBJ2-3,TRBV5-6,TGTGCCAGCAGCTCCCCAGGGGCAGATACGCAGTATTTT,CASSSPGADTQYF
.,once,11,TRBJ2-3,TRBV18,TGTGCCAGCTCAGCAACAGATACGCAGTATTTT,CASSATDTQYF
.,once,15,TRBJ2-3,TRBV2,TGTGCCAGCACACCGGGCGTGCTTATACGGGATACGCAGTATTTT,CASTPGVLIRDTQYF
TRBD2,.,15,TRBJ2-1,TRBV13,TGTGCCAGCAGCTTCAGGCGAGCGGGAGTCTCCGAGCAGTTCTTC,CASSFRRAGVSEQFF
.,few,11,TRBJ1-3,TRBV6-5,TGTGCCAGCAGGTCCCGAAACACCATATATTTT,CASRSRNTIYF
.,.,17,TRBJ2-7,TRBV4-1,TGCGCCAGCAGCCAAGTCGGAATTGGTGGGGTCCGCTACGAGCAGTACTTC,CASSQVGIGGVRYEQYF
TRBD1,.,15,TRBJ2-3,TRBV5-8,TGTGCCAGCAGCTTAGGACAGGAACGGACAGATACGCAGTATTTT,CASSLGQERTDTQYF
.,.,15,TRBJ2-6,TRBV2,TGTGCCAGCAAGACAGACAACTCTGGGGCCAACGTCCTGACTTTC,CASKTDNSGANVLTF
TRBD2,.,16,TRBJ2-5,TRBV2,TGTGCCAGCAGTGCGTATAGCGGGAGAGCAAGAGAGACCCAGTACTTC,CASSAYSGRARETQYF
TRBD1,.,16,TRBJ1-1,TRBV9,TGTGCCAGCAGCGTACAGGCGACAGGGTTGAACACTGAAGCTTTCTTT,CASSVQATGLNTEAFF
TRBD1,.,14,TRBJ2-7,TRBV11-2,TGTGCCAGCAGCAAAACATCCACCGGGACAGAGATGTCCTTC,CASSKTSTGTEMSF
TRBD1,.,14,TRBJ1-6,TRBV6-1,TGTGCCAGCAGTGCGACAGGGGCCGCGACCCCCCTCCACTTT,CASSATGAATPLHF
.,.,15,TRBJ2-1,TRBV5-5,TGTGCCAGCAGCTTCGGCCCTAGAATTGGGAATGAGCAGTTCTTC,CASSFGPRIGNEQFF
.,.,12,TRBJ2-7,TRBV9,TGTGCCAGCAGCCGGGATTCCTACGAGCAGTACTTC,CASSRDSYEQYF
.,once,14,TRBJ1-3,TRBV28,TGTGCCAGCAGTTCCCCGCACATTTTAAACACCATATATTTT,CASSSPHILNTIYF
TRBD1,.,17,TRBJ2-5,TRBV5-1,TGCGCCAGCAGCTTGGTACGTGGACAGGGTGTAGCAGAGACCCAGTACTTC,CASSLVRGQGVAETQYF
.,.,13,TRBJ2-1,TRBV27,TGTGCCAGCACCTCGTTTCTCTACAATGAGCAGTTCTTC,CASTSFLYNEQFF
.,.,16,TRBJ2-5,TRBV29-1,TGCAGCGTTGGGGGGTGGGCGGTGAACCCCCGGGAGACCCAGTACTTC,CSVGGWAVNPRETQYF
.,.,13,TRBJ2-3,TRBV7-9,TGTGCCAGCCGAGGACAGAGCACAGATACGCAGTATTTT,CASRGQSTDTQYF
.,.,16,TRBJ2-5,TRBV9,TGTGCCAGCAGCCCCCGAGAAGGCGGAGGGGGTTTGACCCAGTACTTC,CASSPREGGGGLTQYF
.,.,15,TRBJ2-7,TRBV28,TGTGCCAGCAGTCCTCGGGACTTAACCAGGGGCGAGCAGTACTTC,CASSPRDLTRGEQYF
.,.,11,TRBJ1-1,TRBV20-1,TGCAGTGCTACCGGACAGCCCGAAGCTTTCTTT,CSATGQPEAFF
TRBD2,once,17,TRBJ2-1,TRBV2,TGTGCCAGCAGTGACTTACTAGCGGCCTTATCCTACAATGAGCAGTTCTTC,CASSDLLAALSYNEQFF
.,.,18,TRBJ2-5,TRBV27,TGTGCCAGCAGTTTATCGCCCTCACTAGCTGGGGGCCAAGAGACCCAGTACTTC,CASSLSPSLAGGQETQYF